The 28 T cell receptor beta chains below come from one sample, sequenced in a study of control samples from healthy donors and cancer patients. Data came from immunoSEQ multiplex PCR; TCRdb stores just in-frame clones and leaves some out. Of 110,000 to 150,000 clones listed, 94% are singletons. The sequencing input was blood. The source is a man aged 35-49 years in good health.

This chain links TRBV11-3 with TRBJ2-3; 9 nucleotides align to TRBD2. Per the germline V gene, CDR1 is SGHNT and CDR2 is YENEEA. This CDR3 is built from 16 residues. Germline trimming cut 5 bases from V and 2 bases from J; bases unmatched to any gene: 8. As DNA, the CDR3 is TGTGCCAGCAGCGACGGACTAGCGAACCCCACAGATACGCAGTATTTT. This sequence encodes CASSDGLANPTDTQYF.

J is TRBJ1-6 and V is TRBV6-1; D is undetermined. From germline, CDR1 is MNHNS and CDR2 SASEGT. Trimming shortened V by 3 bases and J by 11 bases, and 17 bases separated the two germline ends. The CDR3 runs 15 residues. As DNA, the CDR3 is TGTGCCAGCAGTGAGGAGGGTATTCTCTCCACACCCCTCCACTTT. This encodes CASSEEGILSTPLHF.

The chain recombines TRBV7-9 with TRBJ2-7; D gene unclear. The CDR3 extends over 14 amino acids. Germline loops: CDR1 SEHNR, CDR2 FQNEAQ (reference sequence). Trimming took 5 bases from V and 5 from J, leaving 16 bases between them. The CDR3 spells CASSPTAGWHEQYF. The CDR3 DNA reads as TGTGCCAGCAGCCCCACGGCAGGTTGGCACGAGCAGTACTTC.

Only one count was recorded for this clone. The chain has TRBV11-1 and TRBJ2-1; TRBD2 agrees at 7 bases. Losses at the gene ends were 6 bases for V and 9 bases for J; bases not matched to a gene: 8. This CDR3 is built from 13 residues. The germline CDR1 and CDR2 sequences are SGHAT and FQDESV (reference sequence). The CDR3 reads CASSSREIGEQFF. CDR3 nucleotide sequence: TGTGCCAGCAGTTCGCGGGAGATCGGTGAGCAGTTCTTC.

CDR3 sequence (DNA): TGTGCCAGCAGCTTAGGATCACCCCTCCACTTT. Translation: CASSLGSPLHF. The chain recombines TRBV7-8 with TRBJ1-6; the D is unclear. The V end was cut by 1 base, the J end by 10 bases, with 2 bases between. Germline-derived CDR1 and CDR2 are SGHVS and FQNEAQ. There are 11 residues in the CDR3.

This clone was seen once. The V gene is TRBV18, the J gene TRBJ1-6; D remains unclear. With 3 bases removed from V and 5 bases from J, the gap between germline ends came to 8 bases. This CDR3 spans 14 amino acids. Germline V lookup: CDR1 KGHSH, CDR2 LQKENI. CDR3 sequence reads: CASSPKQNNSPLHF. Written as DNA, the CDR3 is TGTGCCAGCTCACCGAAACAGAATAATTCACCCCTCCACTTT.

J is TRBJ1-5 and V is TRBV10-1; D ambiguous. The V end was cut by 2 bases, the J end by 4 bases, with 6 bases between. Germline-derived CDR1 and CDR2 are WNHNN and SYGVQD (reference sequence). There are 13 residues in the CDR3. The CDR3 here is CASSEGVNQPQHF. CDR3 in DNA: TGCGCCAGCAGTGAGGGCGTGAATCAGCCCCAGCATTTT.

V is TRBV14 and J is TRBJ2-5; no definite D call. Between the trimmed V and J ends, which lost 4 bases and 3 bases, there was a span of 9 bases. The CDR3 runs 13 residues. CDR1 is SGHDN, CDR2 FVKESK, per germline. The CDR3 DNA is TGTGCCAGCAGCCGGAGACCAGAAGAGACCCAGTACTTC. Translating it yields CASSRRPEETQYF.

The chain has TRBV27 and TRBJ1-6; 10 bases line up with TRBD1. CDR1 MNHEY and CDR2 SMNVEV come from the germline V gene (reference sequence). The CDR3 runs 16 residues. J gave up 4 bases and V 4 bases, and 4 bases lay outside the gene matches. CDR3 loop: CASSSRTGGYNSPLHF. The CDR3 bases are TGTGCCAGCAGTTCCCGGACAGGGGGTTATAATTCACCCCTCCACTTT.

The rearrangement joins TRBV5-4 to TRBJ1-2, with 8 bases matching TRBD1. Germline V gene sequence: CDR1 SGHNT, CDR2 YYREEE (reference sequence). The V gene end was trimmed by 3 bases and the J gene end by 2 bases; junction bases not matched to a gene: 3. This CDR3 region has 14 residues. The CDR3 bases are TGTGCCAGCAGCTCATGGACAGGGAACTATGGCTACACCTTC. Protein sequence: CASSSWTGNYGYTF.

The rearrangement uses TRBV19 and TRBJ2-1, with 9 bases that match TRBD1. Trimming removed 3 bases from V and 8 bases from J; junction bases left unmatched: 8. Germline V gives CDR1 LNHDA, CDR2 SQIVND (reference sequence). The CDR3 is made up of 15 amino acids. The CDR3 DNA sequence: TGTGCCAGTAGTATTGGGACAGGGATAGTCGATGAGCAGTTCTTC. Translating gives CASSIGTGIVDEQFF.

The chain uses TRBV12-3 or TRBV12-4 and TRBJ2-7; tentatively, D is TRBD2 (5 bases). V lost 7 bases, J lost 3 bases, and 10 bases lay in between. CDR3 length equals 12 residues. The CDR3 DNA reads TGTGCCAGCACCCCGGGGAGCTACGAGCAGTACTTC. Amino acids: CASTPGSYEQYF.

The V call is TRBV28, the J call TRBJ2-2, with D unclear. With 6 bases removed from V and 7 bases from J, the gap between germline ends came to 15 bases. This CDR3 comprises 14 residues. Germline CDR1 MDHEN, CDR2 SYDVKM. CDR3 bases: TGTGCCAGCAGGACCCCGTTGTGGGGCGGGGAGCTGTTTTTT. The encoded protein is CASRTPLWGGELFF.

This chain connects TRBV2 to TRBJ1-1, with a weak D call TRBD1 (5 bases). The V and J ends lost 6 bases and 0 bases respectively, with 11 bases between them. The length of the CDR3 is 14 residues. Germline loops: CDR1 SNHLY, CDR2 FYNNEI. The DNA of the CDR3 is TGTGCCAGCAGCAGGGTCACCTTGAACACTGAAGCTTTCTTT. Residues: CASSRVTLNTEAFF.

V gene TRBV27 combines with J gene TRBJ2-7; 8 bases align to TRBD1. V trimming: 5 bases; J trimming: 5 bases; junction bases outside the gene matches: 11. CDR3 length: 15 residues. The germline gives CDR1 MNHEY, CDR2 SMNVEV (reference sequence). The CDR3 sequence: CASSPFDRGGHEQYF. Written as DNA, the CDR3 is TGTGCCAGCAGTCCTTTCGACAGGGGAGGACACGAGCAGTACTTC.

The V gene is TRBV11-2, the J gene TRBJ2-7; 15 nucleotides agree with TRBD2. CDR1 and CDR2 (germline): SGHAT, FQNNGV. The CDR3 is made up of 16 amino acids. J lost 1 base, V lost 7 bases, and 5 bases had no gene match. CDR3: CASNGLAGGYSYEQYF. For the CDR3, the DNA is TGTGCCAGCAACGGACTAGCGGGGGGGTATTCCTACGAGCAGTACTTC.

The CDR3 spells CASSYAILAAVDTQYF. In DNA form, the CDR3 reads TGTGCCAGCAGCTATGCAATTCTAGCGGCGGTGGATACGCAGTATTTT. The genes are TRBV7-2 and TRBJ2-3, with 7 positions matching TRBD2. V shed 4 bases, J shed 6 bases, and the junction held 13 bases outside the gene matches. This CDR3 contains 16 residues. Germline loops: CDR1 SGHTA, CDR2 FQGNSA.

The gene calls are TRBV7-9 and TRBJ1-1, with 12 bases fitting TRBD1. The CDR3 totals 18 residues. Germline V gives CDR1 SEHNR, CDR2 FQNEAQ (reference sequence). Trimming at V came to 7 bases and at J to 4 bases, leaving 16 bases not matched to a gene. The CDR3: CASTRRKRGTGGVTEAFF. Here the CDR3 DNA reads TGTGCCAGCACCCGCAGAAAAAGGGGGACAGGGGGCGTCACTGAAGCTTTCTTT.

Only one count was recorded for this clone. This chain links TRBV2 with TRBJ2-7, with D hard to call. Germline V gives CDR1 SNHLY, CDR2 FYNNEI. The CDR3 extends over 11 amino acids. V was pared by 0 bases and J by 3 bases, with 0 bases between. Here the CDR3 DNA reads TGTGCCAGCAGTGAAGCCTACGAGCAGTACTTC. Protein: CASSEAYEQYF.

The rearrangement joins TRBV6-6 to TRBJ1-5, with D uncertain. This CDR3 spans 15 amino acids. Germline CDR1 and CDR2: MNHNY and SVGAGI (reference sequence). V lost 2 bases and J 1 base, leaving 9 bases between the germline ends. The CDR3 region has the DNA TGTGCCAGCAGTTACGAACGAGGAAGCAATCAGCCCCAGCATTTT. It codes for CASSYERGSNQPQHF.

This clone has just one count. The chain carries TRBV20-1 and TRBJ2-1; D gene unclear. V shed 3 bases and J shed 1 base, with 4 bases lying between them. Germline V gene data show CDR1 as DFQATT and CDR2 as SNEGSKA (reference sequence). This CDR3 has 12 residues. In nucleotides, the CDR3 is TGCAGTGCTAGTGGTTCCTACAATGAGCAGTTCTTC. It specifies CSASGSYNEQFF.

V gene TRBV6-6 combines with J gene TRBJ1-1; TRBD1 might be the D (6 bases). V lost 5 bases and J lost 0, with 13 bases in between. CDR1 and CDR2 from the germline V gene are MNHNY and SVGAGI (reference sequence). This CDR3 is 15 amino acids long. DNA of the CDR3: TGTGCCAGCAGTGGCGGCAGGGACATGAACACTGAAGCTTTCTTT. Translated: CASSGGRDMNTEAFF.

This sequence joins TRBV30 and TRBJ2-3; D ambiguous. V lost 6 bases and J lost 4, with 8 bases in between. This CDR3 contains 11 residues. In germline, CDR1 is GTSNPN, CDR2 SVGIG (reference sequence). The CDR3 DNA reads TGTGCCTGCCCATCCGCAGATACGCAGTATTTT. Translated, it gives CACPSADTQYF.

This clone was counted a single time. The V call is TRBV5-1, the J call TRBJ1-2; 9 bases match TRBD1. This CDR3 spans 15 amino acids. J was trimmed by 2 bases and V by 1 base; bases with no gene match: 3. CDR1 and CDR2 from the germline V gene are SGHRS and YFSETQ. The CDR3 reads CASSLTGTGNYGYTF. Written as DNA, the CDR3 is TGCGCCAGCAGCTTGACCGGGACAGGGAACTATGGCTACACCTTC.

The rearrangement joins TRBV28 to TRBJ1-2; TRBD1 matches 8 bases. J gave up 4 bases and V 7 bases, and 5 bases lay outside the gene matches. The germline CDR1 and CDR2 sequences are MDHEN and SYDVKM. The CDR3 has 13 residues. The CDR3 nucleotides read TGTGCCAGCAATGCGGGACAGGCCTATGGCTACACCTTC. This encodes CASNAGQAYGYTF.

The chain links TRBV7-2 to TRBJ1-2; D ambiguous. The CDR3 extends over 14 amino acids. Germline V gene sequence: CDR1 SGHTA, CDR2 FQGNSA. Trimming took off 2 bases at V and 6 bases at J, with 13 bases between the two ends. CDR3 nucleotides: TGTGCCAGCAGCTTAATGGGGTTTCCCGATGGCTACACCTTC. Translation gives CASSLMGFPDGYTF. The whole variable domain, remainder taken from reference TRBV7-2 and TRBJ1-2, is GAGVSQSPSNKVTEKGKDVELRCDPISGHTALYWYRQSLGQGLEFLIYFQGNSAPDKSGLPSDRFSAERTGGSVSTLTIQRTQQEDSAVYLCASSLMGFPDGYTFGSGTRLTVV.

The gene calls are TRBV5-6 and TRBJ2-5, with a weak D call TRBD1 (5 bases). V gave up 4 bases and J gave up 5 bases, with 15 bases separating them. There are 14 residues in the CDR3. From germline, CDR1 is SGHDT and CDR2 YYEEEE. The CDR3 bases are TGTGCCAGCAGCGCATTACAGGTCAGGGAGACCCAGTACTTC. Residues: CASSALQVRETQYF.

The chain has TRBV10-3 and TRBJ2-1, with 13 bases aligning to TRBD2. The CDR3 loop spans 14 amino acids. Trimming removed 6 bases from V and 7 bases from J; junction bases left unmatched: 3. Germline values: CDR1 ENHRY, CDR2 SYGVKD. CDR3 region: CAIRGLAGLNEQFF. CDR3 coding DNA: TGTGCCATCAGGGGACTAGCGGGGCTTAATGAGCAGTTCTTC.